These T cell receptor beta chains were read from a single sample in a study of T cell responses to AZD1222 COVID-19 vaccine. Sequenced by immunoSEQ multiplex PCR; TCRdb stores in-frame clones only, minus some. The sample consists of approximately 89,000 clones, 75% to 95% of them appearing once. This specimen consisted of peripheral blood, obtained on day 0 of MenACWY control vaccination. The receptors were sampled from an adult in good health. CDR3s include the opening cysteine and the closing phenylalanine or tryptophan. The order of the fields is J gene, clone size, V gene, D gene, CDR3 protein, CDR3 DNA. D genes are given only for firm matches. Where a row states a size, it is once, few, many or the class of an expanded clone; other rows omit it.

TRBJ1-1,-,TRBV3-1/TRBV3-2,-,CASGVNTEAFF,TGTGCATCGGGGGTGAACACTGAAGCTTTCTTT
TRBJ2-7,-,TRBV7-2,TRBD1,CASSRRPQGDEQYF,TGTGCCAGCAGCCGTCGGCCACAGGGGGACGAGCAGTACTTC
TRBJ2-6,-,TRBV14,-,CASSQDLSSGANVLTF,TGTGCCAGCAGCCAAGATTTAAGCTCTGGGGCCAACGTCCTGACTTTC
TRBJ1-2,-,TRBV3-1/TRBV3-2,-,CASTREPGYGYTF,TGTGCCAGCACCCGAGAGCCCGGCTATGGCTACACCTTC
TRBJ2-1,-,TRBV10-1,-,CASSDGSGYGNEQFF,TGCGCCAGCAGTGATGGGTCGGGGTATGGGAATGAGCAGTTCTTC
TRBJ2-4,-,TRBV9,-,CASTRGGGKNIQYF,TGTGCCAGCACGAGGGGAGGTGGCAAAAACATTCAGTACTTC
TRBJ2-7,-,TRBV3-1/TRBV3-2,-,CASSHHLTAQEDEQYF,TGTGCCAGCAGCCACCACTTGACCGCCCAGGAGGACGAGCAGTACTTC
TRBJ2-7,once,TRBV7-2,-,CASSLGLSTYEQYF,TGTGCCAGCAGCTTAGGACTCTCCACCTACGAGCAGTACTTC
TRBJ2-7,-,TRBV19,TRBD1,CASSKGASEQYF,TGTGCCAGTAGTAAGGGGGCGTCCGAGCAGTACTTC
TRBJ2-3,-,TRBV27,TRBD2,CASSLGAGGRTDTQYF,TGTGCCAGCAGTTTAGGGGCGGGAGGGCGCACAGATACGCAGTATTTT
TRBJ2-7,-,TRBV30,TRBD2,CAWTSGTYEQYF,TGTGCCTGGACTAGCGGAACCTACGAGCAGTACTTC
TRBJ2-5,-,TRBV11-3,-,CVSSLGTHPGETQYF,TGTGTCAGCAGCTTAGGGACTCACCCCGGAGAGACCCAGTACTTC
TRBJ1-5,-,TRBV28,-,CASSLQLGGGLNQPQHF,TGTGCCAGCAGTCTCCAACTAGGGGGGGGGCTCAATCAGCCCCAGCATTTT
TRBJ2-1,-,TRBV27,TRBD2,CASLGLGSRNEQFF,TGTGCCAGCCTGGGACTAGGGTCGCGGAATGAGCAGTTCTTC
TRBJ1-2,-,TRBV19,-,CASSAKGGYGYTF,TGTGCCAGTAGTGCCAAGGGAGGCTATGGCTACACCTTC
TRBJ2-1,-,TRBV15,-,CATSRGMGGYNEQFF,TGTGCCACCAGCAGGGGGATGGGCGGCTACAATGAGCAGTTCTTC
TRBJ2-7,-,TRBV7-3,TRBD2,CASSLDGTSGSYEQYF,TGTGCCAGCAGCCTCGACGGGACTAGCGGATCCTACGAGCAGTACTTC
TRBJ1-2,-,TRBV15,-,CATSREAGEGYGYTF,TGTGCCACCAGCAGAGAGGCAGGGGAAGGGTATGGCTACACCTTC
TRBJ2-7,-,TRBV4-1,-,CASRTSGDSYEQYF,TGCGCCAGCAGAACGTCAGGCGACTCCTACGAGCAGTACTTC
TRBJ1-1,once,TRBV27,TRBD1,CASSPDRGDWGTEAFF,TGTGCCAGCAGTCCGGACAGGGGAGATTGGGGAACTGAAGCTTTCTTT
TRBJ2-5,-,TRBV28,TRBD1,CASRKDRGEETQYF,TGTGCCAGCAGGAAAGACAGGGGAGAAGAGACCCAGTACTTC
TRBJ1-1,-,TRBV6-5,-,CASSSSENTEAFF,TGTGCCAGCAGTTCCTCGGAGAACACTGAAGCTTTCTTT
TRBJ1-1,-,TRBV7-9,-,CASSPRDMNTEAFF,TGTGCCAGCAGCCCCCGGGACATGAACACTGAAGCTTTCTTT
TRBJ2-7,-,TRBV5-1,TRBD2,CASSPGGASTYYEQYF,TGCGCCAGCAGCCCCGGGGGGGCCTCCACCTACTACGAGCAGTACTTC
TRBJ2-1,-,TRBV5-1,TRBD1,CASSLTGASEQFF,TGCGCCAGCAGCTTGACAGGGGCGAGTGAGCAGTTCTTC
TRBJ1-2,-,TRBV24-1,TRBD1,CATSEKTGLHGYTF,TGTGCCACCAGTGAGAAGACAGGGCTCCATGGCTACACCTTC
TRBJ1-4,-,TRBV7-3,-,CASSNAHNRIGTIEKLFF,TGTGCCAGCAGCAACGCGCACAATCGGATCGGGACTATTGAAAAACTGTTTTTT
TRBJ1-1,-,TRBV6-5,-,CASSYSTGEAFF,TGTGCCAGCAGTTACTCGACTGGGGAGGCTTTCTTT
TRBJ2-1,-,TRBV5-4,-,CASSALGGMTYNEQFF,TGTGCCAGCAGCGCTTTGGGGGGAATGACCTACAATGAGCAGTTCTTC
TRBJ2-3,few,TRBV19,-,CASEGDTQYF,TGTGCCAGTGAGGGAGATACGCAGTATTTT
TRBJ2-7,-,TRBV19,TRBD2,CASSISSGSHEQYF,TGTGCCAGTAGTATTTCTAGCGGGAGTCACGAGCAGTACTTC
TRBJ2-2,-,TRBV25-1,TRBD2,CAILSGRSGTGELFF,TGTGCCATCTTAAGCGGGAGGTCTGGGACCGGGGAGCTGTTTTTT
TRBJ2-2,-,TRBV5-1,-,CASSQGQNTGELFF,TGCGCCAGCAGCCAGGGACAGAACACCGGGGAGCTGTTTTTT
TRBJ2-5,-,TRBV7-2,-,CASSLAAETQYF,TGTGCCAGCAGCTTAGCGGCTGAGACCCAGTACTTC
TRBJ2-3,-,TRBV7-8,-,CASSLEGEKKYF,TGTGCCAGCAGCTTAGAAGGGGAAAAAAAGTATTTT
TRBJ1-1,-,TRBV2,-,CASRDLTVYTEAFF,TGTGCCAGCAGGGATCTGACAGTTTACACTGAAGCTTTCTTT
TRBJ2-1,-,TRBV4-3,-,CASSQGQVYNEQFF,TGCGCCAGCAGCCAAGGACAGGTGTACAATGAGCAGTTCTTC
TRBJ1-1,-,TRBV2,-,CASKGAKNTEAFF,TGTGCCAGCAAAGGGGCGAAGAACACTGAAGCTTTCTTT